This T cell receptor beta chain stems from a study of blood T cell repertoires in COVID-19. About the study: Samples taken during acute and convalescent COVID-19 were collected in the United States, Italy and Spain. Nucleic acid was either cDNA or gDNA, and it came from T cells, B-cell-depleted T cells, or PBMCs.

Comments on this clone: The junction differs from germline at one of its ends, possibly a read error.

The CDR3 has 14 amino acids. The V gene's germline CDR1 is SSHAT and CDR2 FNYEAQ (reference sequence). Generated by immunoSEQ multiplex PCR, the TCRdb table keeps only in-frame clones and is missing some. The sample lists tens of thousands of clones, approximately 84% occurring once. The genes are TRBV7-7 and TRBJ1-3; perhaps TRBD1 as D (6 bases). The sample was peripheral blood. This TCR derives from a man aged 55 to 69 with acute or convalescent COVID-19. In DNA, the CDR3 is TGTGCTAGCAGCCAAGGACAGTCTGGAAACACCATATATTTT. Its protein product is CASSQGQSGNTIYF.